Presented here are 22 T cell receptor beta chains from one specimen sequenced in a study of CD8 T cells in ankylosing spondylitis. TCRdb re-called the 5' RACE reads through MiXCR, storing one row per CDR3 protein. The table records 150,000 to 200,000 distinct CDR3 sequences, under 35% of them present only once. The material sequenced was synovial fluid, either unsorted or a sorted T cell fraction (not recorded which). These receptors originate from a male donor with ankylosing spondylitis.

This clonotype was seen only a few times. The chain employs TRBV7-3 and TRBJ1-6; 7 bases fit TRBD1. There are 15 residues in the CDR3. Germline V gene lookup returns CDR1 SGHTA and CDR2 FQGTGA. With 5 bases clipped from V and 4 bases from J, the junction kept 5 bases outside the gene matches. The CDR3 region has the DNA TGTGCCAGCAGCGCGGGGACAGCTTATAATTCACCCCTCCACTTT. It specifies CASSAGTAYNSPLHF.

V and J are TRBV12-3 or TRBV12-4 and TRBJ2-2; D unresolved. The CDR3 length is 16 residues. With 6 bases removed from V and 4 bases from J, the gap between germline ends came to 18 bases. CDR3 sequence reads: CASSAQAALSTGELFF. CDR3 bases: TGTGCCAGCAGCGCTCAGGCGGCCCTGTCCACCGGGGAGCTGTTTTTT.

The CDR3 nucleotides read TGCAGTGCTAGAGATCCCAACAATCACTACGAGCAGTACTTC. It is translated as CSARDPNNHYEQYF. The chain uses TRBV20-1 and TRBJ2-7, with D unclear. V was pared by 0 bases and J by 3 bases, with 12 bases between. The CDR3 totals 14 residues. The germline V gene has CDR1 DFQATT and CDR2 SNEGSKA (reference sequence).

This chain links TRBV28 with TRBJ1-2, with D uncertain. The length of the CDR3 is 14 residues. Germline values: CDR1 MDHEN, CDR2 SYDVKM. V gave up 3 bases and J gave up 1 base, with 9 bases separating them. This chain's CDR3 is CASSFQDYNYGYTF. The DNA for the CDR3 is TGTGCCAGCAGTTTCCAGGACTATAACTATGGCTACACCTTC.

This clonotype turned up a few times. The CDR3 spells CASSPVVASEQYF. In DNA, the CDR3 is TGCGCCAGCAGCCCCGTTGTGGCTAGCGAGCAGTACTTC. The chain carries TRBV5-1 and TRBJ2-7; D is unclear. V gave up 4 bases and J gave up 6 bases, with 14 bases separating them. CDR3 length equals 13 residues. Germline V CDR1 and CDR2: SGHRS, YFSETQ. Variable domain in full (rest from reference TRBV5-1 and TRBJ2-7): KAGVTQTPRYLIKTRGQQVTLSCSPISGHRSVSWYQQTPGQGLQFLFEYFSETQRNKGNFPGRFSGRQFSNSRSEMNVSTLELGDSALYLCASSPVVASEQYFGPGTRLTVT.

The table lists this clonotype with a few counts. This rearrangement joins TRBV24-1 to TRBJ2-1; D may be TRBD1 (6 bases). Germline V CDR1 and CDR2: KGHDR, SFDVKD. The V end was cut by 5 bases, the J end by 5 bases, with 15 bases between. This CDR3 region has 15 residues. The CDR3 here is CATSGYTGKDNEQFF. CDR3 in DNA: TGTGCCACCAGTGGTTACACAGGGAAGGACAATGAGCAGTTCTTC.

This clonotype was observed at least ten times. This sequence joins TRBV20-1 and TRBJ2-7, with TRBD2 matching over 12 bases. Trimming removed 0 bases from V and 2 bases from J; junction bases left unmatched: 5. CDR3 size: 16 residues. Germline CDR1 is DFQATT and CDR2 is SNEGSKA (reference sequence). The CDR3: CSARDRTSGAPYEQYF. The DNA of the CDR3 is TGCAGTGCTAGAGATCGGACTAGCGGGGCACCCTACGAGCAGTACTTC.

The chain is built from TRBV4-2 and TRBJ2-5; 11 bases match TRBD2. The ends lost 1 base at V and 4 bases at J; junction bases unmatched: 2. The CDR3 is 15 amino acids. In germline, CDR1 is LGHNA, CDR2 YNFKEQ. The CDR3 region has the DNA TGTGCCAGCAGCCAAGCCCTAGCGGGGGGAGAGACCCAGTACTTC. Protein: CASSQALAGGETQYF.

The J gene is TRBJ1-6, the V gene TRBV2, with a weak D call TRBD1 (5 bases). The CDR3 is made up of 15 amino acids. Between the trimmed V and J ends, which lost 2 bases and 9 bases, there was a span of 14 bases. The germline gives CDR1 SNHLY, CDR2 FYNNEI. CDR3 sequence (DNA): TGTGCCAGCAGTGAATTGGGGCCGGTGGGTTCACCCCTCCACTTT. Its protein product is CASSELGPVGSPLHF.

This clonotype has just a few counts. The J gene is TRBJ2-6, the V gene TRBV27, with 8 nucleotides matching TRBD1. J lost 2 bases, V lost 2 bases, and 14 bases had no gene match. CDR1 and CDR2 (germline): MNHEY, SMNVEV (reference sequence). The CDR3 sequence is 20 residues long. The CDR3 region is CASSLNAPRAGGPGANVLTF. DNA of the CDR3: TGTGCCAGCAGTTTAAACGCCCCCCGGGCAGGGGGCCCTGGGGCCAACGTCCTGACTTTC.

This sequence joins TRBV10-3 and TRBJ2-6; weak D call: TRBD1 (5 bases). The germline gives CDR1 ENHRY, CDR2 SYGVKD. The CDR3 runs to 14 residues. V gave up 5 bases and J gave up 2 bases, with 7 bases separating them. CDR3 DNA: TGTGCCATCAGTCCAGGGACTGGGGCCAACGTCCTGACTTTC. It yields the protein CAISPGTGANVLTF.

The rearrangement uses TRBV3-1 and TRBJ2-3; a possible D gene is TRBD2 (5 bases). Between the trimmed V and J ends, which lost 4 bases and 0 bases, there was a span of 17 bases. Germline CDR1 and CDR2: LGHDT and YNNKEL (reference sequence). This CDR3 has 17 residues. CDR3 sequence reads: CASSLNLASTSTDTQYF. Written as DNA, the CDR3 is TGTGCCAGCAGCCTCAATCTAGCTTCTACCAGCACAGATACGCAGTATTTT.

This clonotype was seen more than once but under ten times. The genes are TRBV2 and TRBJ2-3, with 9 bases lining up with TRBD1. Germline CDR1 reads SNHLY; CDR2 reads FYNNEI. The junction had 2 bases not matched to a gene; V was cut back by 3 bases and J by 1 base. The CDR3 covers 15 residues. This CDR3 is CASSEWTGGTDTQYF. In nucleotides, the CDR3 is TGTGCCAGCAGTGAGTGGACAGGGGGCACAGATACGCAGTATTTT.

In DNA, the CDR3 is TGCAGCGCGGGATCGGGTGGGACCCAGTACTTC. As protein: CSAGSGGTQYF. V usage is TRBV29-1 and J usage is TRBJ2-5, with D perhaps matching TRBD2 (5 bases). V lost 7 bases, J lost 7 bases, and 13 bases lay in between. The CDR3 sequence is 11 residues long. The germline V gene has CDR1 SQVTM and CDR2 ANQGSEA.

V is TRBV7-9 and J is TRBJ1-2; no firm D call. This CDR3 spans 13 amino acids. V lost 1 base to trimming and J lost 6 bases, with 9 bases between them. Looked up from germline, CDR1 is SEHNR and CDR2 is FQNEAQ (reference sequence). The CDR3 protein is CASSLGVEDGYTF. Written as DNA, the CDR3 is TGTGCCAGCAGCTTAGGTGTCGAGGATGGCTACACCTTC.

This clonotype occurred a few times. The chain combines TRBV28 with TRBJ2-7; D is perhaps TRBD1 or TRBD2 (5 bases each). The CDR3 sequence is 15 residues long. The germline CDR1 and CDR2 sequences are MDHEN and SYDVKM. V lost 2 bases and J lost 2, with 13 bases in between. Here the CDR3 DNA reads TGTGCCAGCAGTTTAGGGACCGTTTCCGCCTACGAGCAGTACTTC. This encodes CASSLGTVSAYEQYF.

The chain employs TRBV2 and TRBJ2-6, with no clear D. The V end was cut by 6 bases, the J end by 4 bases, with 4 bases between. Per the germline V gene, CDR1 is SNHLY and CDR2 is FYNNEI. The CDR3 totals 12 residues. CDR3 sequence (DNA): TGTGCCAGCAGAGGAGGGGCCAACGTCCTGACTTTC. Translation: CASRGGANVLTF.

The CDR3 reads CSVSDRGSYGYTF. The CDR3, as DNA: TGCAGTGTCTCGGACAGGGGGAGCTATGGCTACACCTTC. The chain combines TRBV20-1 with TRBJ1-2; 10 bases agree with TRBD1. V was clipped by 7 bases and J by 4 bases; unmatched bases: 6. This CDR3 region has 13 residues. The germline CDR1 and CDR2 sequences are DFQATT and SNEGSKA (reference sequence).

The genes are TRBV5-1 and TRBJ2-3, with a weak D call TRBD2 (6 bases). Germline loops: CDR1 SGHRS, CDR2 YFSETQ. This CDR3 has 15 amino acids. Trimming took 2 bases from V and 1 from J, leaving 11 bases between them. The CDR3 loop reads CASSFSGAGTDTQYF. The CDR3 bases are TGCGCCAGCAGCTTCTCGGGAGCAGGCACAGATACGCAGTATTTT. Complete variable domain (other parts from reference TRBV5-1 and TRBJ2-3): KAGVTQTPRYLIKTRGQQVTLSCSPISGHRSVSWYQQTPGQGLQFLFEYFSETQRNKGNFPGRFSGRQFSNSRSEMNVSTLELGDSALYLCASSFSGAGTDTQYFGPGTRLTVL.

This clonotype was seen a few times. The DNA for the CDR3 is TGTGCCAGCAGTTTCCAGGGGTACTACGAGCAGTACTTC. As protein: CASSFQGYYEQYF. The V call is TRBV12-3 or TRBV12-4, the J call TRBJ2-7; possible D gene TRBD1, 6 bases. The CDR3 contains 13 residues. With 3 bases removed from V and 3 bases from J, the gap between germline ends came to 9 bases.

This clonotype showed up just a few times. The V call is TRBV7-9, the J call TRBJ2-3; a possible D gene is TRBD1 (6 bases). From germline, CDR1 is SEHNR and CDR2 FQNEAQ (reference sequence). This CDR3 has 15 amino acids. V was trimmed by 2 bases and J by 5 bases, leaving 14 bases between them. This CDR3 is CASSLRDIGKDTQYF. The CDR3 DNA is TGTGCCAGCAGCTTAAGGGACATCGGTAAAGATACGCAGTATTTT.

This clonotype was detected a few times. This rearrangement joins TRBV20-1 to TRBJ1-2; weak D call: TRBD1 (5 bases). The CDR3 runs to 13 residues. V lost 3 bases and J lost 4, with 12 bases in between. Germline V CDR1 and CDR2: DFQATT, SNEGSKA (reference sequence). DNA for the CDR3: TGCAGTGCTAGTACAGGAGGAGGCTATGGCTACACCTTC. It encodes CSASTGGGYGYTF.